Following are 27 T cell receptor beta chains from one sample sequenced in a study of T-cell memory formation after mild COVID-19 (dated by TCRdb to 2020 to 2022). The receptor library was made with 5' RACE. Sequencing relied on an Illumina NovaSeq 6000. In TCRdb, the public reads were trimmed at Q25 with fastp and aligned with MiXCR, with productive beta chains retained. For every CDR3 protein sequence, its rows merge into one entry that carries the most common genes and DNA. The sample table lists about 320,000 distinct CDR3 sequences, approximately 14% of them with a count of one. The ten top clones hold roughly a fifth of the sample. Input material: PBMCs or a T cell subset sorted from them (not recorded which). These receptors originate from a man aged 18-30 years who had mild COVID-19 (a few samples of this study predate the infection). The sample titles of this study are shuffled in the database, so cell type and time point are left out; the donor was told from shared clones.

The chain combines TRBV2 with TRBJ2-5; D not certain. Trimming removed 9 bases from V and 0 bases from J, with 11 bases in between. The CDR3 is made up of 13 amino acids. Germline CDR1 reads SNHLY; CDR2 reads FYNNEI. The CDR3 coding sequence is TGTGCCAGGGCGGCCTCGTACCAAGAGACCCAGTACTTC. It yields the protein CARAASYQETQYF.

The CDR3 loop reads CASSPGQGAYYTEAFF. CDR3 in DNA: TGCGCCAGCAGCCCCGGACAGGGGGCATACTACACTGAAGCTTTCTTT. The V call is TRBV5-1, the J call TRBJ1-1; 11 bases align to TRBD1. The CDR3 has 16 residues. The ends lost 4 bases at V and 3 bases at J; junction bases unmatched: 8. Germline CDR1 reads SGHRS; CDR2 reads YFSETQ.

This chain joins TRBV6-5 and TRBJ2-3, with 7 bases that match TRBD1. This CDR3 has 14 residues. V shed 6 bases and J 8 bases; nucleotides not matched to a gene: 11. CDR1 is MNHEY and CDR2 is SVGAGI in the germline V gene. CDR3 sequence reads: CASSRSRGQVTQYF. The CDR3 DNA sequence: TGTGCCAGCAGCAGATCTAGGGGGCAGGTTACGCAGTATTTT.

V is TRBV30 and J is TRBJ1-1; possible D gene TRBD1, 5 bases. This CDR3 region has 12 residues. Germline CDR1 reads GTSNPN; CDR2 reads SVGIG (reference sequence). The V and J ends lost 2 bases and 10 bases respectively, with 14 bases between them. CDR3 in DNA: TGTGCCTGGAGTAAGTGGGGCGGGAGAGCTTTCTTT. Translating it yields CAWSKWGGRAFF.

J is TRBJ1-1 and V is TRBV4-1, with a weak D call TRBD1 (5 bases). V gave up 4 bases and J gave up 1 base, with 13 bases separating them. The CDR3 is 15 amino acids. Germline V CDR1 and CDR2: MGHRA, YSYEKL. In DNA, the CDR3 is TGCGCCAGCAGCCGAGGGGCCAGAACGAACACTGAAGCTTTCTTT. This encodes CASSRGARTNTEAFF.

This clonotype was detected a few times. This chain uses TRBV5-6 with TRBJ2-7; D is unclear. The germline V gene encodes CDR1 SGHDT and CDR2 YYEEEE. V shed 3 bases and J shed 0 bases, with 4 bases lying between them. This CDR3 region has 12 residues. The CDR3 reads CASSWGSYEQYV. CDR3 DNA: TGTGCCAGCAGCTGGGGCTCCTACGAGCAGTACGTC.

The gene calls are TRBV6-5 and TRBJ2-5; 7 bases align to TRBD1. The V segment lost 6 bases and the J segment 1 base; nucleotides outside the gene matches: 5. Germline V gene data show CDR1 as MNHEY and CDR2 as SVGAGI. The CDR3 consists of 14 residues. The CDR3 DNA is TGTGCCAGCAGCCAAGGGACAGTCCAAGAGACCCAGTACTTC. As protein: CASSQGTVQETQYF.

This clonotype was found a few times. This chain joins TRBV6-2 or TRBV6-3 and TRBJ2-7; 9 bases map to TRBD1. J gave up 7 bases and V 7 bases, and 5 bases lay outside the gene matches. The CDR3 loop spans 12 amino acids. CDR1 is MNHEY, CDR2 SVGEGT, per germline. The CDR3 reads CASTQTGGEQYV. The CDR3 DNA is TGTGCCAGCACCCAGACAGGGGGAGAGCAGTACGTC.

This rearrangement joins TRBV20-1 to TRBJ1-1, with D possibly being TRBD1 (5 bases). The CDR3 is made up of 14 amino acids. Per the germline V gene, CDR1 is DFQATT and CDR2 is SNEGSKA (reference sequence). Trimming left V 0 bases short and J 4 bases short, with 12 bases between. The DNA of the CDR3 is TGCAGTGCTAGAGACAGGGAGTACCGCACTGAAGCTTTCTTT. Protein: CSARDREYRTEAFF.

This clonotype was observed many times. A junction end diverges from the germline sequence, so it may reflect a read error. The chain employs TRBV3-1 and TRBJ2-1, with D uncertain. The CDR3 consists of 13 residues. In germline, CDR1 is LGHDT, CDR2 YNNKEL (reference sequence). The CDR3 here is CASSQDRHNEQFF. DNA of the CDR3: TGCGCCAGCAGCCAAGATCGGCACAATGAGCAGTTCTTC.

The CDR3 sequence is CATSRDPGSTEAFF. The CDR3 bases are TGTGCCACCAGCAGAGATCCAGGGAGTACTGAAGCTTTCTTT. J is TRBJ1-1 and V is TRBV15; D may be TRBD1 (5 bases). V dropped 0 bases and J dropped 5 bases, with 10 bases sitting between them. Germline CDR1 reads LNHNV; CDR2 reads YYDKDF (reference sequence). The CDR3 spans 14 residues. Using reference TRBV15 and TRBJ1-1 for the parts outside the CDR3, the full variable domain is DAMVIQNPRYQVTQFGKPVTLSCSQTLNHNVMYWYQQKSSQAPKLLFHYYDKDFNNEADTPDNFQSRRPNTSFCFLDIRSPGLGDTAMYLCATSRDPGSTEAFFGQGTRLTVV.

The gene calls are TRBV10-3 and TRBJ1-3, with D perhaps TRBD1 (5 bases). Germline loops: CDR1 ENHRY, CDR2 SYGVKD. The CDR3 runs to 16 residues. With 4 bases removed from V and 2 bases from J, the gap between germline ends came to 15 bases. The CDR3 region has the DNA TGTGCCATCAGTGGCGCAGGGAAAGTAGCTGGAAACACCATATATTTT. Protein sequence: CAISGAGKVAGNTIYF.

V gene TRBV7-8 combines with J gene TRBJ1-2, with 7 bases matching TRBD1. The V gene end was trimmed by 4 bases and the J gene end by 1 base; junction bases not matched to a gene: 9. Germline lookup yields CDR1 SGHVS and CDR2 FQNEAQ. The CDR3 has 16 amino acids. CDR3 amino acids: CASSSRQGRHNYGYTF. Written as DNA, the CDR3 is TGTGCCAGCAGCTCCAGACAGGGAAGGCATAACTATGGCTACACCTTC.

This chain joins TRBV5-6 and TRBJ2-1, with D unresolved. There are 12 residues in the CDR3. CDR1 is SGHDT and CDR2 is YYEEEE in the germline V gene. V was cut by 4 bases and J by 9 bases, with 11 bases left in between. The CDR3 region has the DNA TGTGCCAGCAGCATTGAGTGGAGTGAGCAGTTCTTC. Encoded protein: CASSIEWSEQFF.

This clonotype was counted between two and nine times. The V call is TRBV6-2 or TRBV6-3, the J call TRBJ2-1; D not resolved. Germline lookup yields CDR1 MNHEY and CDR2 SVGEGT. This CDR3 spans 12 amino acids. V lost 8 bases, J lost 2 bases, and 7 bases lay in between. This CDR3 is CASGSTYNEQFF. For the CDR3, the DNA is TGTGCCAGCGGTTCCACCTACAATGAGCAGTTCTTC.

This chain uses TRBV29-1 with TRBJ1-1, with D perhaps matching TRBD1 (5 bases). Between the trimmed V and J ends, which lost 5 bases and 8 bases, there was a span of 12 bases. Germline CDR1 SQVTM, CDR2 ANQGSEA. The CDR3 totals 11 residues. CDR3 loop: CSVKVQGEAFF. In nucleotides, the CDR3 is TGCAGCGTTAAGGTGCAGGGAGAAGCTTTCTTT.

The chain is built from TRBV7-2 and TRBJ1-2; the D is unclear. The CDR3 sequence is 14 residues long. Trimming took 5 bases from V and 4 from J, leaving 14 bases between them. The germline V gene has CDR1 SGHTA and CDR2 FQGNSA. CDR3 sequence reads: CASSLKGGSYGYTF. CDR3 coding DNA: TGTGCCAGCAGCCTCAAAGGAGGGAGCTATGGCTACACCTTC.

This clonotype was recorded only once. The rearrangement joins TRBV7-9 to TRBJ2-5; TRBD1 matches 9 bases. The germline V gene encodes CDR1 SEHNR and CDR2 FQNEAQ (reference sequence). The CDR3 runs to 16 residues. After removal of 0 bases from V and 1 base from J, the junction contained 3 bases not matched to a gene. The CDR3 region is CASSLATGGIQETQYF. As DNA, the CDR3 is TGTGCCAGCAGCTTAGCGACAGGGGGAATCCAAGAGACCCAGTACTTC.

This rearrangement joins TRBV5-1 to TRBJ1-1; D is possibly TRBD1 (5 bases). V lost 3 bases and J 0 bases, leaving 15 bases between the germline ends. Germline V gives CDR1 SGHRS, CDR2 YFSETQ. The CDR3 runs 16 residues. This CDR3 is CASSWPGGTMNTEAFF. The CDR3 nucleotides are TGCGCCAGCAGCTGGCCGGGGGGGACCATGAACACTGAAGCTTTCTTT.

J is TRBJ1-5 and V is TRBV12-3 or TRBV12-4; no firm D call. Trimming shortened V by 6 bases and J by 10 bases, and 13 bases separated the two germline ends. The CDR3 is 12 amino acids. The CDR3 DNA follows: TGTGCCAGCAGCCCGCGAAATGGCCCCCAGCATTTT. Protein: CASSPRNGPQHF.

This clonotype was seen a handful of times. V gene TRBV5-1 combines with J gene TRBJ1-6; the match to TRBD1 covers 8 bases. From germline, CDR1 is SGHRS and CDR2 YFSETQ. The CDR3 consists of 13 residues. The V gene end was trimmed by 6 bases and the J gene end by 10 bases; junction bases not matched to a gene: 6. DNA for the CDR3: TGCGCCAGCACGACAGGGGATGGCTCACCCCTCCACTTT. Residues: CASTTGDGSPLHF.

The CDR3 sequence is CSFGERSTNEKLFF. CDR3 nucleotide sequence: TGCAGCTTTGGGGAGCGTTCAACTAATGAAAAACTGTTTTTT. The rearrangement joins TRBV29-1 to TRBJ1-4, with D uncertain. The V and J ends lost 8 bases and 0 bases respectively, with 13 bases between them. This CDR3 region has 14 residues. Germline CDR1 is SQVTM and CDR2 is ANQGSEA.

CDR3 DNA sequence: TGCGCCAGCAGCCACTCCGACGGGGGCCAATACGAGCAGTACTTC. Protein sequence: CASSHSDGGQYEQYF. This chain uses TRBV5-1 with TRBJ2-7; D may correspond to TRBD1 or TRBD2 (6 bases each). The V gene's germline CDR1 is SGHRS and CDR2 YFSETQ. Between the trimmed V and J ends, which lost 4 bases and 4 bases, there was a span of 18 bases. This CDR3 comprises 15 residues.

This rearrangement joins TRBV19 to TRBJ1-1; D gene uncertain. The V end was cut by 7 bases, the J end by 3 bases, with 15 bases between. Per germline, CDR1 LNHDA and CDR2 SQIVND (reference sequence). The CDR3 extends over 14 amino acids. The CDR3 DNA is TGTGCCAGTACCAGCCCCCGGGAGGACACTGAAGCTTTCTTT. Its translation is CASTSPREDTEAFF. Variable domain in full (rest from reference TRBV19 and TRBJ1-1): DGGITQSPKYLFRKEGQNVTLSCEQNLNHDAMYWYRQDPGQGLRLIYYSQIVNDFQKGDIAEGYSVSREKKESFPLTVTSAQKNPTAFYLCASTSPREDTEAFFGQGTRLTVV.

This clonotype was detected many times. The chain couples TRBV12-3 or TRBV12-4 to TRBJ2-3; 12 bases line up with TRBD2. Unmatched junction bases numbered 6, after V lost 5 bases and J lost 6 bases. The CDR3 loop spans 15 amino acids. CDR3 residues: CASSPTSGGPDTQYF. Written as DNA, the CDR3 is TGTGCCAGCAGTCCGACTAGCGGGGGACCCGATACGCAGTATTTT.

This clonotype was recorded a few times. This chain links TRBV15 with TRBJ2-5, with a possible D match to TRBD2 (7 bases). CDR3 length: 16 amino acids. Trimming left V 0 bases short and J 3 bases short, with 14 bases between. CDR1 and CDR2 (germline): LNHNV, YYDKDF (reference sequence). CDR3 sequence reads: CATSRDEGRGKETQYF. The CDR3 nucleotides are TGTGCCACCAGCAGAGACGAGGGGAGGGGGAAAGAGACCCAGTACTTC.

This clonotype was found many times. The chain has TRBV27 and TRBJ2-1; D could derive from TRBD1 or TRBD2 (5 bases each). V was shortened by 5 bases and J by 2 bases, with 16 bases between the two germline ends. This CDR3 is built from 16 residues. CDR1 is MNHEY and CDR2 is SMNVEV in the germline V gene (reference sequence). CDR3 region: CASSGAGGSAYNEQFF. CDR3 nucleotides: TGTGCCAGCAGTGGGGCGGGTGGAAGTGCCTACAATGAGCAGTTCTTC.